These 3 T cell receptor beta chains originate from one sample sequenced in a study of blood T cell repertoires in COVID-19 (dated by TCRdb to the early 2020s). Library prep was done by the immunoSEQ multiplex PCR assay. Held by TCRdb, this immuneACCESS table contains in-frame sequences only and omits some clones. Under half of the omission traces to an unresolved V gene where checked; the cause of the rest is unknown. In this sample the table shows around 130,000 clones, about 89% of which occur a single time. The ten largest clones add up to more than 15% of the sample. The sample comprised peripheral blood. These receptors were collected from a man between 50 and 59 years old with active or convalescent COVID-19.

The chain employs TRBV7-9 and TRBJ2-7; 8 bases are a match to TRBD1. The germline V gene encodes CDR1 SEHNR and CDR2 FQNEAQ (reference sequence). This CDR3 is built from 14 residues. The J segment lost 2 bases and the V segment lost 6 bases, leaving 6 bases of the junction unmatched. The CDR3: CASSRSGGPYEQYF. DNA of the CDR3: TGTGCCAGCAGTCGCTCAGGGGGCCCCTACGAGCAGTACTTC.

This rearrangement joins TRBV29-1 to TRBJ2-7, with a tentative D call TRBD1 (5 bases). Germline CDR1 and CDR2: SQVTM and ANQGSEA. Between the trimmed V and J ends, which lost 6 bases and 2 bases, there was a span of 14 bases. There are 13 residues in the CDR3. The CDR3 sequence is CSVAQGSPYEQYF. CDR3 nucleotide sequence: TGCAGCGTAGCGCAGGGATCCCCCTACGAGCAGTACTTC.

V usage is TRBV10-2 and J usage is TRBJ2-5; 7 positions agree with TRBD1. Germline V lookup: CDR1 WSHSY, CDR2 SAAADI. V lost 8 bases, J lost 3 bases, and 6 bases stayed unmatched. The CDR3 covers 13 residues. The CDR3 DNA is TGCGCCAGCGGGGGACAGCCCGAAGAGACCCAGTACTTC. Translation gives CASGGQPEETQYF.